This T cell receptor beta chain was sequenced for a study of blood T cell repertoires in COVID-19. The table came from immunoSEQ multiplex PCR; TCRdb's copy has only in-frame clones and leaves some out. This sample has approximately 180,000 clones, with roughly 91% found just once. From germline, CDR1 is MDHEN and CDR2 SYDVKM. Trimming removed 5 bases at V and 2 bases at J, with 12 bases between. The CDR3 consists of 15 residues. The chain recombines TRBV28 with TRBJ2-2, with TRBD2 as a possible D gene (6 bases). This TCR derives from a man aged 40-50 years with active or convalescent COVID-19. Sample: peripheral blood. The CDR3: CASSPSAHNTGELFF. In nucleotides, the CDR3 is TGTGCCAGCAGTCCTAGCGCCCACAACACCGGGGAGCTGTTTTTT.